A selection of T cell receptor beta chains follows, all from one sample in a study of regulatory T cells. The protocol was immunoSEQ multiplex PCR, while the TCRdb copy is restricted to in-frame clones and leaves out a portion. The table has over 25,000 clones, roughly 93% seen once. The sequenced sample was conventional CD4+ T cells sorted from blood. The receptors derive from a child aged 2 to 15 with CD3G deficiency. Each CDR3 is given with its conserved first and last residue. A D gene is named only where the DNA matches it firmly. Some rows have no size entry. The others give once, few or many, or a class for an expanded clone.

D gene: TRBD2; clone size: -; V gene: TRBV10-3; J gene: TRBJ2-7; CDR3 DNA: TGTGCCATCAGCCCAGGGAGGGGCGGTTACGAGCAGTACTTC; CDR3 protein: CAISPGRGGYEQYF
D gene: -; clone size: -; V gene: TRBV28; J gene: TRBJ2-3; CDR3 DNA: TGTGCCAGCAGCCTTGGTCTAGGCCGGGGAGATACGCAGTATTTT; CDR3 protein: CASSLGLGRGDTQYF
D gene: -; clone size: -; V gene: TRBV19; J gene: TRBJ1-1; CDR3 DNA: TGTGCCAGTAGGGAGGGAGTCGGCTCCGAAGCTTTCTTT; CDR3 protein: CASREGVGSEAFF
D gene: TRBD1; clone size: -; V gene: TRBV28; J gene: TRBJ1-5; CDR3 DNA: TGTGCCAGCAGTGGACAGGTTAGAAGTCAGCCCCAGCATTTT; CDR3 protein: CASSGQVRSQPQHF
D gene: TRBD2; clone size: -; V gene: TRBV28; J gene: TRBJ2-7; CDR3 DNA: TGTGCCAGCAGTTTATCTCAGCGGGAAACCCACGAGCAGTACTTC; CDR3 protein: CASSLSQRETHEQYF
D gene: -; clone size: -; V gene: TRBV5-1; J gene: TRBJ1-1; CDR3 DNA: TGCGCCAGCAGCTTGAGGGTGAACACTGAAGCTTTCTTT; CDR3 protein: CASSLRVNTEAFF
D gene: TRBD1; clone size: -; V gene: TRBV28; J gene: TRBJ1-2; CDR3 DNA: TGTGCCAGCAGGAAACAGGGGGGCTACACCTTC; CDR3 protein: CASRKQGGYTF
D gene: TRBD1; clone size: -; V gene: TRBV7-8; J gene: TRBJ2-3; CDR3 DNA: TGTGCCAGCAGCCCTTGGACAGGGAGAGATACGCAGTATTTT; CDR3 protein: CASSPWTGRDTQYF
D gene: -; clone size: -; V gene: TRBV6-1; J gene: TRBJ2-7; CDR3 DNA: TGTGCCAGCAGGATATACTACGAGCAGTACTTC; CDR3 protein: CASRIYYEQYF
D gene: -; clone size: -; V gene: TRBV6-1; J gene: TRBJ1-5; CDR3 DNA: TGTGCCAGCAGTGAGGGCGCTGGTCAGCCCCAGCATTTT; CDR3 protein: CASSEGAGQPQHF
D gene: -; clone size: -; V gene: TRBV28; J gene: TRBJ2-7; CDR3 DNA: TGTGCCAGCAGCCCTGGCCGAGGCACTGTTTACGAGCAGTACTTC; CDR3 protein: CASSPGRGTVYEQYF
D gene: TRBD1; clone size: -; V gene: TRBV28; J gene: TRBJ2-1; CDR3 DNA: TGTGCCAGCAGTCCGGACAGGGGGCGTAGTTTCTTC; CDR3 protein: CASSPDRGRSFF
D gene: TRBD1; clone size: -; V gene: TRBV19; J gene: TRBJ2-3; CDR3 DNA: TGTGCCAGTAGTATAGTATGGGGACAGGGTGTCCCAGATACGCAGTATTTT; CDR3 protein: CASSIVWGQGVPDTQYF
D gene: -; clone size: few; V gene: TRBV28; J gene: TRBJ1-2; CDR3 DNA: TGTGCCAGCAGCCTCAGGGGATCCCTCTATGGCTACACCTTC; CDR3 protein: CASSLRGSLYGYTF
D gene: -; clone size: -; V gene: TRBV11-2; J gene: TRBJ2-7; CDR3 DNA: TGTGCCAGCAGCTTAAACCGAGGGGTATACTACTTC; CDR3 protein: CASSLNRGVYYF
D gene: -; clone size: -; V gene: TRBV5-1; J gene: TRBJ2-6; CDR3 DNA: TGCGCCAGCAGGAGAGTCCCTGGGGCCAACGTCCTGACTTTC; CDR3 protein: CASRRVPGANVLTF
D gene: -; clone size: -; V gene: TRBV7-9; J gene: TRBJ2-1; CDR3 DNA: TGTGCCAGCAGCTTGACGCAAGACGGTGAGCAGTTCTTC; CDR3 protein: CASSLTQDGEQFF
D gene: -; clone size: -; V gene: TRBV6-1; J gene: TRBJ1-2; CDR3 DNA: TGTGCCAGCAGCGCTGGGACACCAACTAACTATGGCTACACCTTC; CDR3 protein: CASSAGTPTNYGYTF
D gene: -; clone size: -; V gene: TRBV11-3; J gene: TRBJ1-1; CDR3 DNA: TGTGCCAGCAGCTTAGTCGGGGGCACGGAAGCTTTCTTT; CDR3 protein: CASSLVGGTEAFF
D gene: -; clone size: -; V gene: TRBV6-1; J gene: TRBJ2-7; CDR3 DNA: TGTGCCAGCAGTGAAGGGGCGGGAAGCCACTACGAGCAGTACTTC; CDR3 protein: CASSEGAGSHYEQYF
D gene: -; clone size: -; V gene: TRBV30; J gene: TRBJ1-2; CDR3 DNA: TGTGCCTGGAGTCCAGGTGGGGGGCTCGGCTACACCTTC; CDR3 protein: CAWSPGGGLGYTF
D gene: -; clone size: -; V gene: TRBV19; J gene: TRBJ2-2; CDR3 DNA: TGTGCCAGTAGACCCTTAAGGGGGGCGAAAGGAACCGGGGAGCTGTTTTTT; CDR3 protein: CASRPLRGAKGTGELFF
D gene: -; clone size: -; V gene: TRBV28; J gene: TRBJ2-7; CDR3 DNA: TGTGCCAGCAGTTCTACAGGGTACGAGCAGTACTTC; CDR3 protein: CASSSTGYEQYF
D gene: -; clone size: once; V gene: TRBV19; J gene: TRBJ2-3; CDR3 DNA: TGTGCCAGTAGCGCAAACTCCGACCCAGCTATCCCCAAACCAGTTCCTAGCACAGATACGCAGTATTTT; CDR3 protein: CASSANSDPAIPKPVPSTDTQYF
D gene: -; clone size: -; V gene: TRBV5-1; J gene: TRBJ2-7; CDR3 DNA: TGCGCCAGCAGCCGCGGGGAGAATCCCTCCCTCGAGCAGTACTTC; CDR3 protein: CASSRGENPSLEQYF
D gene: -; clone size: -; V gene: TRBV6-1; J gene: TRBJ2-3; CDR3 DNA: TGTGCCAGCGATGCGGTGTACACAGATACGCAGTATTTT; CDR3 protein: CASDAVYTDTQYF
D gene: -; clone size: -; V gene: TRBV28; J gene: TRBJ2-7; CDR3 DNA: TGTGCCAGCAGTTTACGCGACCGGGTGAGGGAGCAGTACTTC; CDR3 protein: CASSLRDRVREQYF
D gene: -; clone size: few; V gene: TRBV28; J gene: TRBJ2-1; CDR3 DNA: TGTGCCAGCAGTTTATACCCCCCGGTAGCGGACTTTGGGCGGAATGAGCAGTTCTTC; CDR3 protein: CASSLYPPVADFGRNEQFF
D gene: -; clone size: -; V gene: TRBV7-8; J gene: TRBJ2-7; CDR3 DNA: TGTGCCAGCAGCCACGGGACTCCTGGGCGAGAGCAGTACTTC; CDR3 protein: CASSHGTPGREQYF